This is a list of T cell receptor beta chains from one sample in a study of shared clonotypes between healthy human individuals. Sequenced by immunoSEQ multiplex PCR; TCRdb stores in-frame clones only, minus some. The table lists approximately 1.1 million clones, around 82% of them singletons, with approximately 0.52% in the top ten. Sequencing used memory CD4+ T cells from PBMCs. These receptors all come from a man younger than 30 in good health. Some clones in this sample may be carry-over from other donors' samples. CDR3s include the opening cysteine and the closing phenylalanine or tryptophan. The order of the fields is V gene, clone size, J gene, D gene, CDR3 DNA, CDR3 protein. A D gene is named only where the DNA matches it firmly. Expanded clones are given a class, and other clones once, few, many or no size at all.

V gene: TRBV11-1; clone size: few; J gene: TRBJ1-1; D gene: -; CDR3 DNA: TGTGCCAGCAGCTTAGAAAGGGGAGCTGAAGCTTTCTTT; CDR3 protein: CASSLERGAEAFF
V gene: TRBV28; clone size: -; J gene: TRBJ2-1; D gene: -; CDR3 DNA: TGTGCCAGCAGAAACATTGATGAGCAGTTCTTC; CDR3 protein: CASRNIDEQFF
V gene: TRBV6-1; clone size: -; J gene: TRBJ1-2; D gene: -; CDR3 DNA: TGTGCCAGCAGGGAAGGACAACCCCCCTATGGCTACACCTTC; CDR3 protein: CASREGQPPYGYTF
V gene: TRBV18; clone size: -; J gene: TRBJ2-2; D gene: TRBD2; CDR3 DNA: TGTGCCAGCTCACCTGGACTAGCGATAAACACCGGGGAGCTGTTTTTT; CDR3 protein: CASSPGLAINTGELFF
V gene: TRBV28; clone size: -; J gene: TRBJ1-3; D gene: TRBD1; CDR3 DNA: TGTGCCAGCAATCAGGAGGGGGCTCAATCTGGAAACACCATATATTTT; CDR3 protein: CASNQEGAQSGNTIYF
V gene: TRBV6-6; clone size: -; J gene: TRBJ2-7; D gene: -; CDR3 DNA: TGTGCCAGCACGCTACCTGGACCGGGGCGATCCGAGCAGTACTTC; CDR3 protein: CASTLPGPGRSEQYF
V gene: TRBV28; clone size: once; J gene: TRBJ2-7; D gene: TRBD1; CDR3 DNA: TGTGCCAGCAGGAAACCCGGGACAGGGTTCTACGAGCAGTACTTC; CDR3 protein: CASRKPGTGFYEQYF
V gene: TRBV5-4; clone size: few; J gene: TRBJ1-2; D gene: -; CDR3 DNA: TGTGCCAGCAGACCCGGGACTACGCGTTCAGGCTACACCTTC; CDR3 protein: CASRPGTTRSGYTF
V gene: TRBV20-1; clone size: -; J gene: TRBJ1-1; D gene: -; CDR3 DNA: TGCAGCTACTGGAGGACTGAAGCTTTCTTT; CDR3 protein: CSYWRTEAFF
V gene: TRBV4-2; clone size: -; J gene: TRBJ2-7; D gene: -; CDR3 DNA: TGTGCCAGCAGCCAAGAGGGACAGCGGGCCTACTACTACGAGCAGTACTTC; CDR3 protein: CASSQEGQRAYYYEQYF
V gene: TRBV5-1; clone size: many; J gene: TRBJ2-1; D gene: TRBD2; CDR3 DNA: TGCGCCAGCAGCTCCGGGACTAGCAGATACAATGAGCAGTTCTTC; CDR3 protein: CASSSGTSRYNEQFF
V gene: TRBV14; clone size: -; J gene: TRBJ2-5; D gene: TRBD2; CDR3 DNA: TGTGCCAGCAGCCAAGGACTAGCGCTGGGGGAAGAGACCCAGTACTTC; CDR3 protein: CASSQGLALGEETQYF
V gene: TRBV14; clone size: many; J gene: TRBJ2-7; D gene: TRBD1; CDR3 DNA: TGTGCCAGCAGCCAAGACAGGGGGTTGAGGCAGTACTTC; CDR3 protein: CASSQDRGLRQYF
V gene: TRBV10-3; clone size: -; J gene: TRBJ1-1; D gene: TRBD1; CDR3 DNA: TGTGCCATCAGCCGGCAGGGGGCGGGCACTGAAGCTTTCTTT; CDR3 protein: CAISRQGAGTEAFF
V gene: TRBV27; clone size: -; J gene: TRBJ2-1; D gene: -; CDR3 DNA: TGTGCCAGCAGTTTAATCGAGCACAATGAGCAGTTCTTC; CDR3 protein: CASSLIEHNEQFF
V gene: TRBV27; clone size: few; J gene: TRBJ1-4; D gene: -; CDR3 DNA: TGTGCCAGCAGTAGGGGGAGAACTAATGAAAAACTGTTTTTT; CDR3 protein: CASSRGRTNEKLFF
V gene: TRBV5-1; clone size: -; J gene: TRBJ1-1; D gene: -; CDR3 DNA: TGCGCCAGCAGCTTGTGGGGGCGCGACACTGAAGCTTTCTTT; CDR3 protein: CASSLWGRDTEAFF
V gene: TRBV7-9; clone size: -; J gene: TRBJ2-3; D gene: TRBD2; CDR3 DNA: TGTGCGAGCGGGGGAGCTAGCACAGATACGCAGTATTTT; CDR3 protein: CASGGASTDTQYF
V gene: TRBV5-1; clone size: -; J gene: TRBJ1-4; D gene: TRBD1; CDR3 DNA: TGCGCCAGCAGGACCGTCGGGACAGGGAATGAAAAACTGTTTTTT; CDR3 protein: CASRTVGTGNEKLFF
V gene: TRBV2; clone size: -; J gene: TRBJ2-5; D gene: -; CDR3 DNA: TGTGCCAGCAGTGCCAGGGAACAAGAGACCCAGTACTTC; CDR3 protein: CASSAREQETQYF